Each of the 13 T cell receptor beta chains below was sequenced from the same sample in a study of blood T cell repertoires in COVID-19. TCRdb keeps only in-frame clones here, not all; method: immunoSEQ multiplex PCR. This sample carries over 85,000 clones, around nine tenths of them seen once, and the ten largest clones take 15% to 17%. Sequenced sample: peripheral blood. The receptor source for this set is a human donor in a cohort sampled during active COVID-19.

A single count supports this clone. The chain combines TRBV29-1 with TRBJ2-7; D might be TRBD1 (5 bases). This CDR3 has 11 amino acids. Between the trimmed V and J ends, which lost 4 bases and 3 bases, there was a span of 7 bases. Per germline, CDR1 SQVTM and CDR2 ANQGSEA. The CDR3 sequence: CSVGGSYEQYF. The CDR3 bases are TGCAGCGTTGGGGGCAGCTACGAGCAGTACTTC.

The table lists this clone with a few counts. The V and J genes are TRBV3-1 (or the pseudogene TRBV3-2) and TRBJ1-2, with no clear D. This CDR3 spans 14 amino acids. Per the germline V gene, CDR1 is LGHDT and CDR2 is YNNKEL (reference sequence). V was clipped by 3 bases and J by 0 bases, with 8 bases between them. As DNA, the CDR3 is TGTGCCAGCAGCCAGGGCAGTTCTAACTATGGCTACACCTTC. Its protein product is CASSQGSSNYGYTF.

The table lists this clone with a few counts. V and J are TRBV10-3 and TRBJ2-3; D possibly corresponds to TRBD1 (6 bases). V lost 4 bases to trimming and J lost 0 bases, with 14 bases between them. Germline CDR1 and CDR2: ENHRY and SYGVKD. This CDR3 comprises 16 residues. CDR3 coding DNA: TGTGCCATCAGTGCGACAGGAGAAACTAGCACAGATACGCAGTATTTT. Protein sequence: CAISATGETSTDTQYF.

J is TRBJ2-7 and V is TRBV4-3; 7 nucleotides align to TRBD1. Trimming cost V 4 bases and J 6 bases; bases outside gene matches: 6. The germline gives CDR1 LGHNA, CDR2 YSLEER. The CDR3 consists of 13 residues. The CDR3 here is CASSPAGGAEQYF. The CDR3 DNA follows: TGCGCCAGCAGCCCGGCAGGGGGTGCCGAGCAGTACTTC.

This chain joins TRBV11-1 and TRBJ2-7, with D maybe TRBD2 (6 bases). Trimming removed 5 bases from V and 6 bases from J, with 14 bases in between. Germline assignment: CDR1 SGHAT and CDR2 FQDESV (reference sequence). The CDR3 spans 13 residues. The CDR3 region is CASSAPWGVEQYF. The DNA of the CDR3 is TGTGCCAGCAGCGCCCCCTGGGGGGTCGAGCAGTACTTC.

V is TRBV7-9 and J is TRBJ2-7; possible D gene TRBD1, 6 bases. CDR3 size: 16 residues. Per the germline V gene, CDR1 is SEHNR and CDR2 is FQNEAQ (reference sequence). The V gene lost 5 bases and the J gene lost 4 bases, with 21 bases spanning the gap. The CDR3 loop is CASSPAGHREPYEQYF. The CDR3 DNA reads TGTGCCAGCAGCCCGGCGGGCCACAGGGAACCTTACGAGCAGTACTTC.

This chain joins TRBV20-1 and TRBJ2-3; the D call may be TRBD1 or TRBD2 (5 bases each). The CDR3 has 15 amino acids. Trimming pared 5 bases from V and 0 bases from J, leaving 15 bases between. Germline V gene lookup returns CDR1 DFQATT and CDR2 SNEGSKA (reference sequence). The CDR3 sequence: CSARGGSASTDTQYF. The CDR3 bases are TGCAGTGCTCGTGGGGGTAGCGCTAGCACAGATACGCAGTATTTT.

The genes are TRBV29-1 and TRBJ1-2, with TRBD1 matching over 8 bases. Trimming at V came to 6 bases and at J to 8 bases, leaving 5 bases not matched to a gene. CDR1 SQVTM and CDR2 ANQGSEA come from the germline V gene. The CDR3 is 11 amino acids. CDR3: CSVKQGEGYTF. CDR3 DNA: TGCAGCGTCAAACAGGGGGAGGGCTACACCTTC.

V usage is TRBV12-5 and J usage is TRBJ2-3, with a weak D call TRBD2 (5 bases). CDR1 is LGHNT and CDR2 is FRNRAP in the germline V gene. The CDR3 is 14 amino acids. Trimming took 1 base from V and 1 from J, leaving 6 bases between them. In nucleotides, the CDR3 is TGTGCTAGTGGTTTGGGTAGCGGCACAGATACGCAGTATTTT. This sequence encodes CASGLGSGTDTQYF.

V usage is TRBV6-2 or TRBV6-3 and J usage is TRBJ2-3; D is unclear. In germline, CDR1 is MNHEY, CDR2 SVGEGT. This CDR3 has 16 residues. V was cut by 0 bases and J by 2 bases, with 12 bases left in between. The CDR3 DNA follows: TGTGCCAGCAGTTACTCGAGAGCCTCAACCACAGATACGCAGTATTTT. Its translation is CASSYSRASTTDTQYF.

CDR3 sequence: CASSLILQGNSPLHF. DNA of the CDR3: TGTGCCAGCAGCTTGATCCTGCAGGGAAATTCACCCCTCCACTTT. The rearrangement links TRBV7-8 to TRBJ1-6; possibly TRBD1 for D (5 bases). Germline CDR1 SGHVS, CDR2 FQNEAQ. The CDR3 consists of 15 residues. Trimming stripped 3 bases from V and 7 bases from J, with 13 bases between. The entire variable domain, with the rest obtained from reference TRBV7-8 and TRBJ1-6, is as follows: GAGVSQSPRYKVAKRGQDVALRCDPISGHVSLFWYQQALGQGPEFLTYFQNEAQLDKSGLPSDRFFAERPEGSVSTLKIQRTQQEDSAVYLCASSLILQGNSPLHFGNGTRLTVT.

The chain is built from TRBV3-1 (or the pseudogene TRBV3-2) and TRBJ2-5; 12 nucleotides line up with TRBD2. CDR1 LGHDT and CDR2 YNNKEL come from the germline V gene (reference sequence). The CDR3 is made up of 17 amino acids. V gave up 0 bases and J gave up 4 bases; unmatched junction bases: 6. The DNA for the CDR3 is TGTGCCAGCAGCCAAGAGAGACTAGCGGGGGCCCCAGAGACCCAGTACTTC. Translated: CASSQERLAGAPETQYF.

The rearrangement uses TRBV3-1 (or the pseudogene TRBV3-2) and TRBJ2-5, with TRBD2 matching over 14 bases. CDR1 LGHDT and CDR2 YNNKEL come from the germline V gene (reference sequence). With 6 bases clipped from V and 5 bases from J, the junction kept 11 bases outside the gene matches. CDR3 length: 17 residues. This CDR3 is CASSLGLAGVDEETQYF. The CDR3 coding sequence is TGTGCCAGCAGTCTGGGACTAGCGGGAGTGGATGAGGAGACCCAGTACTTC.